These 9 T cell receptor beta chains came from one sample sequenced in a study of neurological immune-mediated disorders. TCRdb passed the 5' RACE reads through MiXCR, listing each CDR3 protein once. Of about 58,000 distinct CDR3 sequences in the sample, around 3.4% were seen once. Sequencing was done on a sample of PBMCs. The receptor set was obtained from a woman aged 55 to 70 with multiple sclerosis.

This clonotype appeared many times. This chain connects TRBV9 to TRBJ2-3; weak D call: TRBD1 (6 bases). CDR1 and CDR2 (germline): SGDLS, YYNGEE. The ends were cut back, 0 bases at V and 3 bases at J, with 14 bases in the middle. The length of the CDR3 is 16 residues. CDR3 nucleotides: TGTGCCAGCAGCGTAGGGGCAGGGGCGAGGACAGATACGCAGTATTTT. Translated, it gives CASSVGAGARTDTQYF.

This clonotype has a count of ten or more. This chain links TRBV11-2 with TRBJ2-1; 8 nucleotides align to TRBD1. With 1 base clipped from V and 4 bases from J, the junction kept 9 bases outside the gene matches. This CDR3 comprises 17 residues. The V gene's germline CDR1 is SGHAT and CDR2 FQNNGV. For the CDR3, the DNA is TGTGCCAGCAGCTTAGGGGCGGGGACAGGTTCATACAATGAGCAGTTCTTC. It encodes CASSLGAGTGSYNEQFF. The full variable domain, in which reference TRBV11-2 and TRBJ2-1 provide the parts outside the CDR3, is EAGVAQSPRYKIIEKRQSVAFWCNPISGHATLYWYQQILGQGPKLLIQFQNNGVVDDSQLPKDRFSAERLKGVDSTLKIQPAKLEDSAVYLCASSLGAGTGSYNEQFFGPGTRLTVL.

This clonotype was counted ten times or more. The V call is TRBV7-3, the J call TRBJ2-1, with a weak D call TRBD2 (7 bases). Trimming took 2 bases from V and 4 from J, leaving 12 bases between them. CDR3 length: 15 residues. Looked up from germline, CDR1 is SGHTA and CDR2 is FQGTGA. The CDR3 here is CASSLGGAEYNEQFF. CDR3 DNA: TGTGCCAGCAGCTTAGGGGGGGCCGAATACAATGAGCAGTTCTTC.

This clonotype was detected many times. The rearrangement links TRBV15 to TRBJ2-5, with D perhaps matching TRBD1 (6 bases). This CDR3 has 18 residues. The V end was cut by 0 bases, the J end by 2 bases, with 19 bases between. The V gene's germline CDR1 is LNHNV and CDR2 YYDKDF (reference sequence). The CDR3 bases are TGTGCCACCAGCAGAGAGATATTGCGACAGGCCGATCAAGAGACCCAGTACTTC. It codes for CATSREILRQADQETQYF.

This clonotype has more than one count but fewer than ten. The chain employs TRBV27 and TRBJ2-6; the match to TRBD2 covers 11 bases. Germline CDR1 reads MNHEY; CDR2 reads SMNVEV (reference sequence). This CDR3 contains 17 residues. V lost 4 bases to trimming and J lost 4 bases; unmatched junction nucleotides: 6. CDR3 nucleotides: TGTGCCAGCAGTTCACTAGCGGGAGTGGAAGGGGCCAACGTCCTGACTTTC. It translates to CASSSLAGVEGANVLTF. The whole variable domain, remainder taken from reference TRBV27 and TRBJ2-6, is EAQVTQNPRYLITVTGKKLTVTCSQNMNHEYMSWYRQDPGLGLRQIYYSMNVEVTDKGDVPEGYKVSRKEKRNFPLILESPSPNQTSLYFCASSSLAGVEGANVLTFGAGSRLTVL.

This clonotype was found many times. The chain carries TRBV28 and TRBJ2-1, with 7 bases matching TRBD2. Germline assignment: CDR1 MDHEN and CDR2 SYDVKM. Unmatched junction bases numbered 19, after V lost 4 bases and J lost 16 bases. The CDR3 is 15 residues long. In nucleotides, the CDR3 is TGTGCCAGCAGTTGGGAGCGGGGCCACTACAATGAGCGTTTCTTC. Amino acid sequence: CASSWERGHYNERFF.

The sample holds many counts of this clonotype. V and J are TRBV29-1 and TRBJ2-4; D unresolved. Germline V CDR1 and CDR2: SQVTM, ANQGSEA. CDR3 length: 13 residues. The V and J ends lost 4 bases and 10 bases respectively, with 17 bases between them. CDR3 sequence: CSVGSLKNGIQYF. In nucleotides, the CDR3 is TGCAGCGTTGGGAGCCTCAAAAACGGGATTCAGTACTTC.

The sample holds many counts of this clonotype. The chain employs TRBV9 and TRBJ1-2; D is ambiguous. Trimming pared 0 bases from V and 2 bases from J, leaving 8 bases between. Germline loops: CDR1 SGDLS, CDR2 YYNGEE. The CDR3 consists of 14 residues. CDR3 residues: CASSVVSGNYGYTF. In nucleotides, the CDR3 is TGTGCCAGCAGCGTAGTATCGGGAAACTATGGCTACACCTTC.

This clonotype was observed at least ten times. The chain uses TRBV12-3 or TRBV12-4 and TRBJ1-6; D is undetermined. Deletions cut 7 bases from V and 0 bases from J, with 13 bases between. This CDR3 region has 16 residues. The CDR3 is CASTLSGHSYNSPLHF. The CDR3 DNA is TGTGCCAGCACTCTGTCCGGGCACTCCTATAATTCACCCCTCCACTTT.